This entry describes one T cell receptor (beta chain). TCRdb reprocessed the 5' RACE reads and reports one entry per CDR3 protein, with no DNA. This sample contains 550,000 or so distinct CDR3 sequences. This CDR3 is built from 15 residues. Germline lookup yields CDR1 MDHEN and CDR2 SYDVKM. The source of the sample is a study of T cells expressing NK-cell markers. This chain uses TRBV28 with TRBJ2-3; without DNA, the TCRdb call of TRBD2 cannot be checked. What was sequenced was blood T cells: a sorted CD56 or NKG2C T cell subset, CD4+ or CD8+ T cells, or bulk PBMC T cells (not recorded which). This clonotype originated in a man aged 18 to 35 in good health. The CDR3 here is CASINSEGSSDTQYF.